Following are 23 T cell receptor beta chains from one sample sequenced in a study of OX40 agonist ivuxolimab in advanced cancers. Libraries were prepared by immunoSEQ multiplex PCR; TCRdb keeps only in-frame clonotypes and omits some of them. In the table there are about 73,000 clones, about 86% of which are singletons. The sample consisted of CD4+ or CD8+ T cells sorted from blood, taken in a trial of the OX40 agonist ivuxolimab. The receptors stem from an adult with an advanced solid tumor such as melanoma, head and neck, liver or kidney cancer.

V and J are TRBV5-7 and TRBJ1-5, with no clear D. TRBV5-7 belongs to the ORF category, with a function that is uncertain. The CDR3 is made up of 14 amino acids. V was shortened by 4 bases and J by 2 bases, with 10 bases between the two germline ends. Written as DNA, the CDR3 is TGTGCCAGCAGCACCCGCGAGGGCAATCAGCCCCAGCATTTT. This sequence encodes CASSTREGNQPQHF.

The chain recombines TRBV4-3 with TRBJ2-5, with D perhaps being TRBD1 or TRBD2 (5 bases each). Germline CDR1 reads LGHNA; CDR2 reads YSLEER. V lost 1 base and J lost 1, with 13 bases in between. CDR3 length: 16 residues. CDR3 sequence: CASSQGYGALQETQYF. CDR3 bases: TGCGCCAGCAGCCAAGGTTACGGGGCCCTCCAAGAGACCCAGTACTTC.

V usage is TRBV5-1 and J usage is TRBJ2-7, with D perhaps TRBD1 (6 bases). The CDR3 covers 14 residues. Between the trimmed V and J ends, which lost 4 bases and 1 base, there was a span of 12 bases. Per germline, CDR1 SGHRS and CDR2 YFSETQ. The CDR3 loop is CASSTGQRSYEQYF. The CDR3 DNA is TGCGCCAGCAGCACTGGACAGAGATCCTACGAGCAGTACTTC.

This sequence joins TRBV11-2 and TRBJ2-1; 10 nucleotides agree with TRBD2. After removal of 0 bases from V and 9 bases from J, the junction contained 5 bases not matched to a gene. In germline, CDR1 is SGHAT, CDR2 FQNNGV. The CDR3 is 15 residues long. CDR3 nucleotide sequence: TGTGCCAGCAGCTTAGAAGCGGGGGGGCCACTTGAGCAGTTCTTC. Amino acids: CASSLEAGGPLEQFF.

The V and J genes are TRBV29-1 and TRBJ2-7; TRBD1 agrees at 10 bases. The CDR3 is 17 amino acids. Germline V gives CDR1 SQVTM, CDR2 ANQGSEA. V lost 5 bases, J lost 4 bases, and 17 bases stayed unmatched. CDR3 sequence (DNA): TGCAGCGTTCGACAGGGGGCCGGGGTATTAGGCTTTTACGAGCAGTACTTC. This translates into CSVRQGAGVLGFYEQYF.

This chain joins TRBV6-5 and TRBJ2-1; 9 positions match TRBD2. Germline loops: CDR1 MNHEY, CDR2 SVGAGI. The ends lost 10 bases at V and 7 bases at J; junction bases unmatched: 11. This CDR3 is built from 14 residues. CDR3 nucleotides: TGTGCCACCCAAAAGAGCGGGAGGCGGAATGAGCAGTTCTTC. Protein product: CATQKSGRRNEQFF.

The rearrangement joins TRBV11-3 to TRBJ2-2; D is unclear. The CDR3 contains 13 residues. Germline assignment: CDR1 SGHNT and CDR2 YENEEA. Trimming pared 4 bases from V and 6 bases from J, leaving 9 bases between. The CDR3 loop reads CASSSLNAGELFF. The CDR3 DNA reads TGTGCCAGCAGCTCCCTCAATGCCGGGGAGCTGTTTTTT. Drawing the rest from reference TRBV11-3 and TRBJ2-2, the complete variable domain is EAGVVQSPRYKIIEKKQPVAFWCNPISGHNTLYWYLQNLGQGPELLIRYENEEAVDDSQLPKDRFSAERLKGVDSTLKIQPAELGDSAVYLCASSSLNAGELFFGEGSRLTVL.

The chain recombines TRBV7-2 with TRBJ2-7, with 9 bases lining up with TRBD1. This CDR3 is built from 15 residues. Germline loops: CDR1 SGHTA, CDR2 FQGNSA. The J segment lost 1 base and the V segment lost 5 bases, leaving 6 bases of the junction unmatched. The CDR3 region is CASSPGGTGSYEQYF. CDR3 in DNA: TGTGCCAGCAGCCCCGGGGGGACAGGGTCCTACGAGCAGTACTTC. The full variable domain, completed using reference TRBV7-2 and TRBJ2-7, is GAGVSQSPSNKVTEKGKDVELRCDPISGHTALYWYRQSLGQGLEFLIYFQGNSAPDKSGLPSDRFSAERTGGSVSTLTIQRTQQEDSAVYLCASSPGGTGSYEQYFGPGTRLTVT.

The V call is TRBV4-1, the J call TRBJ2-5, with TRBD1 matching over 11 bases. TRBJ2-7 matches the DNA end more closely, so the J call is doubtful. This CDR3 has 15 residues. CDR1 and CDR2 from the germline V gene are MGHRA and YSYEKL. The CDR3 region has the DNA TGCGCCAGCAGCCACCCGGGACAGGGGGTGTACGAGCAGTACTTC. It encodes CASSHPGQGVYEQYF.

The chain employs TRBV25-1 and TRBJ1-6; D is uncertain. Trimming stripped 6 bases from V and 5 bases from J, with 11 bases between. Germline V gene sequence: CDR1 MGHDK, CDR2 SYGVNS. The CDR3 is 14 residues long. CDR3 in amino acids: CASRSHPNNSPLHF. The CDR3 region has the DNA TGTGCCAGCAGGTCGCACCCAAATAATTCACCCCTCCACTTT.

The V gene is TRBV5-1, the J gene TRBJ1-3, with 8 bases aligning to TRBD1. With V trimmed by 4 bases and J by 2 bases, 5 bases remained unmatched. The CDR3 sequence is 15 residues long. The germline CDR1 and CDR2 sequences are SGHRS and YFSETQ. The DNA for the CDR3 is TGCGCCAGCAGCCGCAGGACAGGGACTGGAAACACCATATATTTT. This sequence encodes CASSRRTGTGNTIYF.

This clone was seen only a few times. The chain recombines TRBV11-2 with TRBJ1-1; D is ambiguous. Trimming took 0 bases from V and 0 from J, leaving 11 bases between them. The CDR3 covers 16 residues. The V gene's germline CDR1 is SGHAT and CDR2 FQNNGV. The CDR3 DNA follows: TGTGCCAGCAGCTTAGATGGAACACTTTTGAACACTGAAGCTTTCTTT. Its protein product is CASSLDGTLLNTEAFF.

V gene TRBV7-3 combines with J gene TRBJ2-5; 11 bases agree with TRBD1. This CDR3 comprises 15 residues. CDR1 SGHTA and CDR2 FQGTGA come from the germline V gene. V trimming: 6 bases; J trimming: 5 bases; junction bases outside the gene matches: 8. The CDR3 DNA reads as TGTGCCAGCAGTCCTGGACAGGGGGCTTGGGAGACCCAGTACTTC. It encodes CASSPGQGAWETQYF.

The chain is built from TRBV29-1 and TRBJ2-7; 9 bases match TRBD2. The CDR3 is 14 residues long. V was clipped by 7 bases and J by 6 bases; unmatched bases: 13. From germline, CDR1 is SQVTM and CDR2 ANQGSEA. The CDR3 region is CSARRGGREREQYF. CDR3 in DNA: TGCAGCGCCCGAAGGGGCGGGAGGGAACGCGAGCAGTACTTC.

The chain recombines TRBV7-6 with TRBJ1-1, with 9 bases aligning to TRBD1. This CDR3 contains 14 residues. V was clipped by 5 bases and J by 3 bases; unmatched bases: 4. Germline V gene sequence: CDR1 SGHVS, CDR2 FNYEAQ. This CDR3 reads CASSLQGADTEAFF. CDR3 nucleotide sequence: TGTGCCAGCAGCCTACAGGGGGCTGACACTGAAGCTTTCTTT.

The chain links TRBV9 to TRBJ2-2, with TRBD2 identical over 9 bases. V lost 0 bases to trimming and J lost 6 bases; unmatched junction nucleotides: 9. CDR3 length: 17 amino acids. Germline loops: CDR1 SGDLS, CDR2 YYNGEE. The CDR3 sequence: CASSVVGSGSSPGELFF. In DNA form, the CDR3 reads TGTGCCAGCAGCGTAGTTGGTAGCGGGAGTTCTCCCGGGGAGCTGTTTTTT.

The V gene is TRBV7-2, the J gene TRBJ2-1; D remains unclear. Germline CDR1 SGHTA, CDR2 FQGNSA. The ends were cut back, 5 bases at V and 0 bases at J, with 8 bases in the middle. This CDR3 has 14 amino acids. CDR3 DNA: TGTGCCAGCAGCCCTATGAGCTCCTACAATGAGCAGTTCTTC. Translating it yields CASSPMSSYNEQFF.

The chain couples TRBV5-1 to TRBJ2-3; D gene unclear. The CDR3 contains 14 residues. In germline, CDR1 is SGHRS, CDR2 YFSETQ. V was cut by 6 bases and J by 0 bases, with 11 bases left in between. The CDR3: CASNRAPSTDTQYF. The CDR3 DNA reads TGCGCCAGCAATCGGGCCCCTAGCACAGATACGCAGTATTTT.

This clone was picked up one time. This chain joins TRBV29-1 and TRBJ2-7; 7 bases align to TRBD1. This CDR3 comprises 13 residues. V lost 5 bases and J lost 1; bases outside the gene matches: 5. Germline V gene data show CDR1 as SQVTM and CDR2 as ANQGSEA. The CDR3 spells CSVFGTVSYEQYF. CDR3 coding DNA: TGCAGCGTTTTTGGGACAGTTTCCTACGAGCAGTACTTC.

The rearrangement links TRBV7-6 to TRBJ2-1; D ambiguous. Between the trimmed V and J ends, which lost 6 bases and 3 bases, there was a span of 9 bases. CDR3 length equals 13 residues. Germline values: CDR1 SGHVS, CDR2 FNYEAQ. The CDR3, as DNA: TGTGCCAGCAGGGCCATCCTCTACAATGAGCAGTTCTTC. Translating gives CASRAILYNEQFF.

The V call is TRBV7-9, the J call TRBJ2-7; 7 bases match TRBD1. Germline assignment: CDR1 SEHNR and CDR2 FQNEAQ (reference sequence). This CDR3 contains 15 residues. V trimming: 5 bases; J trimming: 2 bases; junction bases outside the gene matches: 9. The CDR3 spells CASSLGGSRPYEQYF. The CDR3 nucleotides read TGTGCCAGCAGCCTAGGGGGCAGCAGACCCTACGAGCAGTACTTC.

The genes are TRBV6-5 and TRBJ1-1; D uncertain. CDR3 length: 13 residues. The ends were cut back, 8 bases at V and 1 base at J, with 11 bases in the middle. Per germline, CDR1 MNHEY and CDR2 SVGAGI. CDR3 loop: CASSEGANTEAFF. For the CDR3, the DNA is TGTGCCAGCTCGGAAGGTGCGAACACTGAAGCTTTCTTT.

The chain is built from TRBV11-2 and TRBJ1-3; TRBD1 aligns across 8 bases. Trimming removed 3 bases from V and 2 bases from J; junction bases left unmatched: 3. In germline, CDR1 is SGHAT, CDR2 FQNNGV. The CDR3 is made up of 15 amino acids. CDR3 amino acids: CASSFPTGAGNTIYF. CDR3 DNA sequence: TGTGCCAGCAGCTTTCCGACAGGGGCTGGAAACACCATATATTTT.